Detailed here is one TCR beta chain. Its matching antigen is unknown. The cohort excluded patients with autoimmune disease history or systemic immunosuppression. This sample is part of a study of OX40 agonist ivuxolimab in advanced cancers. On the study more broadly: Patients undergoing dose escalation presented with hepatocellular carcinoma, melanoma, renal cell or head and neck cancer. Broader study findings: On average, CD8+ T cells showed a greater number of expanded clones than CD4+. The CD4+ and CD8+ T cells in the blood had expanded clonally by week 6 at 0.1 to 3.0 mg/kg.

The table came from immunoSEQ multiplex PCR; TCRdb's copy has only in-frame clones and leaves some out. The sample records 35,000 or so clones, around 90% being singletons. Trimming stripped 1 base from V and 3 bases from J, with 6 bases between. The length of the CDR3 is 13 residues. Germline CDR1 reads SEHNR; CDR2 reads FQNEAQ (reference sequence). The V call is TRBV7-9, the J call TRBJ1-2, with D unresolved. The specimen was CD4+ or CD8+ T cells sorted from blood, collected in a trial of the OX40 agonist ivuxolimab. This receptor was identified in an adult with an advanced solid tumor such as melanoma, head and neck, liver or kidney cancer. CDR3 sequence reads: CASSLESDYGYTF. CDR3 in DNA: TGTGCCAGCAGCTTAGAGTCGGACTATGGCTACACCTTC.